The next 27 T cell receptor beta chains were all read from a single sample in a study of blood T cell repertoires in COVID-19. The protocol was immunoSEQ multiplex PCR, while the TCRdb copy is restricted to in-frame clones and leaves out a portion. The repertoire includes almost 350,000 clones, about 88% of them detected once, and approximately 1% sits in the top ten. Sequencing used PBMCs or T cells enriched from blood (not recorded which). These receptors were obtained from a woman in her twenties or thirties who had been exposed to COVID-19.

The rearrangement joins TRBV5-6 to TRBJ2-7; TRBD1 matches 7 bases. This CDR3 region has 13 residues. J was trimmed by 4 bases and V by 0 bases; bases with no gene match: 1. CDR1 is SGHDT and CDR2 is YYEEEE in the germline V gene. CDR3 protein: CASSLDRGYEQYF. In DNA form, the CDR3 reads TGTGCCAGCAGCTTGGACAGGGGATACGAGCAGTACTTC.

The rearrangement uses TRBV3-1 (or the pseudogene TRBV3-2) and TRBJ1-1; TRBD1 is a possible D gene (6 bases). CDR3 length equals 13 residues. Trimming left V 7 bases short and J 8 bases short, with 17 bases between. Germline V gene sequence: CDR1 LGHDT, CDR2 YNNKEL (reference sequence). The CDR3 DNA is TGTGCCAGCACAGGGGTGGGGAGTCAAGAAGCTTTCTTT. Amino acids: CASTGVGSQEAFF.

The chain couples TRBV15 to TRBJ2-7; TRBD2 matches at 11 bases. The germline V gene encodes CDR1 LNHNV and CDR2 YYDKDF (reference sequence). Germline trimming cut 1 base from V and 3 bases from J; bases unmatched to any gene: 8. The CDR3 runs 17 residues. The CDR3 region is CATSRVLTSGSLYEQYF. As DNA, the CDR3 is TGTGCCACCAGCAGAGTCCTTACTAGCGGGAGCCTCTACGAGCAGTACTTC.

V and J are TRBV2 and TRBJ1-3; 9 bases fit TRBD1. With V trimmed by 6 bases and J by 16 bases, 7 bases remained unmatched. CDR3 size: 11 residues. The germline V gene encodes CDR1 SNHLY and CDR2 FYNNEI. CDR3 in DNA: TGTGCCAGCAGGGGACAGGGTCGAGGCTATTTT. Amino acid sequence: CASRGQGRGYF.

V gene TRBV24-1 combines with J gene TRBJ2-2; D is unclear. This CDR3 has 13 amino acids. Germline lookup yields CDR1 KGHDR and CDR2 SFDVKD. V lost 4 bases and J 9 bases, leaving 11 bases between the germline ends. The CDR3 loop reads CATSDPLPRELFF. CDR3 nucleotide sequence: TGTGCCACCAGTGACCCGCTACCGCGGGAGCTGTTTTTT.

J is TRBJ1-1 and V is TRBV10-1; D perhaps matches TRBD1 (5 bases). The CDR3 extends over 13 amino acids. V lost 5 bases to trimming and J lost 5 bases, with 12 bases between them. Germline V CDR1 and CDR2: WNHNN, SYGVQD (reference sequence). CDR3 sequence: CASSLRGSTEAFF. DNA of the CDR3: TGCGCCAGCAGTCTGCGGGGGAGTACTGAAGCTTTCTTT.

This chain links TRBV27 with TRBJ2-2; D unresolved. Per the germline V gene, CDR1 is MNHEY and CDR2 is SMNVEV (reference sequence). The CDR3 is 14 amino acids. The V gene lost 2 bases and the J gene lost 0 bases, with 4 bases spanning the gap. The CDR3 loop reads CASSLTANTGELFF. CDR3 sequence (DNA): TGTGCCAGCAGTTTAACGGCGAACACCGGGGAGCTGTTTTTT.

V usage is TRBV13 and J usage is TRBJ1-1; 8 bases are shared with TRBD1. V gave up 1 base and J gave up 5 bases; unmatched junction bases: 6. The CDR3 sequence is 15 residues long. Germline assignment: CDR1 PRHDT and CDR2 FYEKMQ (reference sequence). The CDR3 protein is CASSLASGGVTEAFF. The CDR3 DNA is TGTGCCAGCAGCTTAGCGTCAGGGGGCGTAACTGAAGCTTTCTTT.

This clone has a single count. The rearrangement links TRBV6-5 to TRBJ1-1; no definite D call. The CDR3 consists of 14 residues. CDR1 is MNHEY and CDR2 is SVGAGI in the germline V gene. V was pared by 2 bases and J by 1 base, with 8 bases between. DNA for the CDR3: TGTGCCAGCAGTTACGAGAGACAGAACACTGAAGCTTTCTTT. It yields the protein CASSYERQNTEAFF.

The chain uses TRBV5-1 and TRBJ2-3; D possibly corresponds to TRBD1 (7 bases). CDR1 is SGHRS and CDR2 is YFSETQ in the germline V gene. V lost 4 bases and J 3 bases, leaving 12 bases between the germline ends. This CDR3 spans 14 amino acids. The CDR3 region is CASSAQGTTDTQYF. In nucleotides, the CDR3 is TGCGCCAGCAGCGCACAGGGGACTACAGATACGCAGTATTTT.

This clone has only a few counts. The chain joins TRBV7-6 to TRBJ2-2; the D gene is possibly TRBD2 (7 bases). The ends were cut back, 4 bases at V and 3 bases at J, with 21 bases in the middle. The CDR3 contains 18 residues. CDR1 and CDR2 (germline): SGHVS, FNYEAQ. CDR3: CASSSPMGGALDTGELFF. For the CDR3, the DNA is TGTGCCAGCAGCTCTCCTATGGGGGGGGCCTTGGACACCGGGGAGCTGTTTTTT.

The chain recombines TRBV28 with TRBJ1-5; 7 positions match TRBD1. The V segment lost 7 bases and the J segment 0 bases; nucleotides outside the gene matches: 6. The CDR3 contains 15 residues. Germline CDR1 is MDHEN and CDR2 is SYDVKM. CDR3: CASTSGQYSNQPQHF. The CDR3 bases are TGTGCCAGCACCTCGGGACAGTATAGCAATCAGCCCCAGCATTTT.

This chain links TRBV7-9 with TRBJ1-2, with D uncertain. The CDR3 loop spans 15 amino acids. The V end lost 4 bases, the J end lost 0 bases, and 12 bases lay between the germline ends. The germline gives CDR1 SEHNR, CDR2 FQNEAQ (reference sequence). The CDR3 DNA reads as TGTGCCAGCAGCTCCGGGGTAAGACCTAACTATGGCTACACCTTC. This encodes CASSSGVRPNYGYTF.

This chain links TRBV28 with TRBJ2-7; perhaps TRBD2 as D (6 bases). V lost 3 bases and J 4 bases, leaving 13 bases between the germline ends. Germline CDR1 and CDR2: MDHEN and SYDVKM. The CDR3 sequence is 14 residues long. Here the CDR3 reads CASSFAGLGYEQYF. CDR3 in DNA: TGTGCCAGCAGTTTTGCGGGATTGGGATACGAGCAGTACTTC. The whole variable domain, filled in from reference TRBV28 and TRBJ2-7, reads DVKVTQSSRYLVKRTGEKVFLECVQDMDHENMFWYRQDPGLGLRLIYFSYDVKMKEKGDIPEGYSVSREKKERFSLILESASTNQTSMYLCASSFAGLGYEQYFGPGTRLTVT.

This rearrangement joins TRBV15 to TRBJ2-1, with 9 bases fitting TRBD2. CDR3 length equals 17 residues. V dropped 5 bases and J dropped 2; count of bases not matched to a gene: 10. CDR1 and CDR2 from the germline V gene are LNHNV and YYDKDF (reference sequence). CDR3 sequence: CATSGRVLAGAYNEQFF. The CDR3 nucleotides read TGTGCCACCAGCGGAAGAGTTTTAGCGGGAGCCTACAATGAGCAGTTCTTC.

The genes are TRBV9 and TRBJ2-1, with 7 bases identical to TRBD2. Germline V CDR1 and CDR2: SGDLS, YYNGEE. V lost 2 bases, J lost 2 bases, and 4 bases stayed unmatched. The CDR3 totals 15 residues. Here the CDR3 DNA reads TGTGCCAGCAGCGTCTTGGCGGGAGCCTACAATGAGCAGTTCTTC. Translating gives CASSVLAGAYNEQFF.

The chain carries TRBV27 and TRBJ1-2, with TRBD1 as a possible D gene (6 bases). With 6 bases removed from V and 8 bases from J, the gap between germline ends came to 16 bases. This CDR3 is 13 amino acids long. Germline CDR1 MNHEY, CDR2 SMNVEV (reference sequence). In DNA form, the CDR3 reads TGTGCCAGCAGCTTACAGGGCCTCGCGGGCTACACCTTC. Protein product: CASSLQGLAGYTF.

J is TRBJ2-1 and V is TRBV25-1, with TRBD2 identical over 8 bases. The junction had 8 bases not matched to a gene; V was cut back by 9 bases and J by 1 base. From germline, CDR1 is MGHDK and CDR2 SYGVNS. The length of the CDR3 is 15 residues. CDR3 region: CASNRGGTSYNEQFF. CDR3 sequence (DNA): TGTGCCAGTAATCGCGGGGGGACTTCCTACAATGAGCAGTTCTTC.

This chain's CDR3 is CASTLAGGSYNEQFF. As DNA, the CDR3 is TGTGCCAGTACTCTAGCGGGGGGCTCCTACAATGAGCAGTTCTTC. The chain couples TRBV19 to TRBJ2-1; 11 bases align to TRBD2. The CDR3 contains 15 residues. The J segment lost 0 bases and the V segment lost 7 bases, leaving 2 bases of the junction unmatched. The germline V gene has CDR1 LNHDA and CDR2 SQIVND (reference sequence).

The chain uses TRBV6-4 and TRBJ2-2; a possible D gene is TRBD1 (6 bases). V gave up 6 bases and J gave up 1 base, with 9 bases separating them. The germline V gene encodes CDR1 MRHNA and CDR2 SNTAGT. The CDR3 sequence is 14 residues long. The CDR3 DNA follows: TGTGCCAGCAGAGGACAGCTGAACACCGGGGAGCTGTTTTTT. Protein: CASRGQLNTGELFF.

The CDR3 reads CASSLTTGGNYGYTF. DNA for the CDR3: TGTGCCAGCAGCTTGACCACAGGCGGTAACTATGGCTACACCTTC. The chain recombines TRBV5-4 with TRBJ1-2; possibly TRBD1 for D (5 bases). CDR3 length: 15 amino acids. Deletions cut 1 base from V and 1 base from J, with 11 bases between. The germline V gene encodes CDR1 SGHNT and CDR2 YYREEE (reference sequence).

This rearrangement joins TRBV24-1 to TRBJ1-2; 7 bases match TRBD1. Germline CDR1 reads KGHDR; CDR2 reads SFDVKD. The junction had 6 bases not matched to a gene; V was cut back by 7 bases and J by 2 bases. This CDR3 region has 14 residues. CDR3 bases: TGTGCCACCAGCGAGGGACAGATCAACTATGGCTACACCTTC. Translated, it gives CATSEGQINYGYTF.

In nucleotides, the CDR3 is TGTGCCATTACTCAGGGAAACTATGGCTACACCTTC. This translates into CAITQGNYGYTF. V is TRBV10-3 and J is TRBJ1-2; D might be TRBD1 (5 bases). In germline, CDR1 is ENHRY, CDR2 SYGVKD. The CDR3 is made up of 12 amino acids. V dropped 9 bases and J dropped 2 bases, with 10 bases sitting between them.

This clone showed up just a few times. The chain uses TRBV19 and TRBJ1-2, with D perhaps TRBD1 (6 bases). Germline CDR1 is LNHDA and CDR2 is SQIVND (reference sequence). The germline V and J ends were trimmed by 2 bases and 4 bases, with 11 bases remaining between them. The CDR3 is 14 amino acids. CDR3 protein: CASSITGFGYGYTF. CDR3 in DNA: TGTGCCAGTAGTATAACAGGGTTCGGCTATGGCTACACCTTC.

Only one count was recorded for this clone. The rearrangement uses TRBV27 and TRBJ1-6; no reliable D call. V dropped 3 bases and J dropped 5 bases, with 8 bases sitting between them. The V gene's germline CDR1 is MNHEY and CDR2 SMNVEV (reference sequence). The CDR3 consists of 14 residues. In DNA, the CDR3 is TGTGCCAGCAGTTTCGGAGGCGATAATTCACCCCTCCACTTT. As protein: CASSFGGDNSPLHF.

This chain links TRBV10-3 with TRBJ2-5, with 9 nucleotides matching TRBD1. This CDR3 spans 13 amino acids. After removal of 7 bases from V and 5 bases from J, the junction contained 5 bases not matched to a gene. Per the germline V gene, CDR1 is ENHRY and CDR2 is SYGVKD. The CDR3 nucleotides read TGTGCCATCAAGGGACAGGGTCAGGAGACCCAGTACTTC. Translating it yields CAIKGQGQETQYF.

This sequence joins TRBV21-1 and TRBJ2-2; TRBD1, the table's D call, lacks a check against the DNA. TRBV21-1 is reported as a pseudogene. The CDR3 extends over 16 amino acids. The CDR3 reads CASSPGTGLNTGELFF. Written as DNA, the CDR3 is TGTGCCAGCAGCCCCGGGACAGGCCTGAACACCGGGGAGCTGTTTTTT.